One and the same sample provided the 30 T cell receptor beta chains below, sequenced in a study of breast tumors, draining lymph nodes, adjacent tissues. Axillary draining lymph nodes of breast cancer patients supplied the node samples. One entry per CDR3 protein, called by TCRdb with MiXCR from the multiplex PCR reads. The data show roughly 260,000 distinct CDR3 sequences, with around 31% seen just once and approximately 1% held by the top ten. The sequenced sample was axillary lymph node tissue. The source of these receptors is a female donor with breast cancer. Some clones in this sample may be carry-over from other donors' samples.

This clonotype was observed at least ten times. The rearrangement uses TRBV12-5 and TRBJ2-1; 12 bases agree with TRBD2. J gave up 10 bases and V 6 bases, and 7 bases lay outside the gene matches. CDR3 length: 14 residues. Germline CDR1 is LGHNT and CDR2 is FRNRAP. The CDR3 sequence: CASGWTSGTEEQFF. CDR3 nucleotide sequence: TGTGCTAGTGGCTGGACTAGCGGGACGGAAGAGCAGTTCTTC.

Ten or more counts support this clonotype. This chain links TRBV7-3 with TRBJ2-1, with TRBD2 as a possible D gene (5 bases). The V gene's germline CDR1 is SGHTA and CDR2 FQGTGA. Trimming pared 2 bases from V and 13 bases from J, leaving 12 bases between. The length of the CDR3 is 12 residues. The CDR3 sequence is CASSLEGGSQFF. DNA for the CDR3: TGTGCCAGCAGCTTAGAGGGCGGGTCTCAGTTCTTC.

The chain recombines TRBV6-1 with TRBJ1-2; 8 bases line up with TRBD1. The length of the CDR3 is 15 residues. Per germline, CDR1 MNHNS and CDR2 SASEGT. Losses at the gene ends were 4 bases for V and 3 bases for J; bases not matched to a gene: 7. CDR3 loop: CASSAQTGAHYGYTF. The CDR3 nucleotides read TGTGCCAGCAGTGCCCAGACAGGGGCCCACTATGGCTACACCTTC.

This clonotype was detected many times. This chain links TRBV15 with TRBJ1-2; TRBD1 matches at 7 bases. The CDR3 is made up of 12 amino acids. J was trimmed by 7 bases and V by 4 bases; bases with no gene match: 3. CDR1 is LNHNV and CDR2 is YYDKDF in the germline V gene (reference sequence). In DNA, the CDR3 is TGTGCCACCAGCAACAACAGGGGTGGCTACACCTTC. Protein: CATSNNRGGYTF.

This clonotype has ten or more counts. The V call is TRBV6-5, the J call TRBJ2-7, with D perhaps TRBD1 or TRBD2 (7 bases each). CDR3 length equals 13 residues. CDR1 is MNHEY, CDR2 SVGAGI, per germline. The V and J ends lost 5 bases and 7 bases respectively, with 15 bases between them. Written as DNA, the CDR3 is TGTGCCAGCAGTAACCAGGGGGGGAGTGAGCAGTACTTC. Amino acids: CASSNQGGSEQYF.

The CDR3 protein is CASSLEQNTEAFF. CDR3 nucleotides: TGTGCCAGCAGCTTAGAACAGAACACTGAAGCTTTCTTT. The chain has TRBV7-8 and TRBJ1-1; D ambiguous. The CDR3 runs to 13 residues. In germline, CDR1 is SGHVS, CDR2 FQNEAQ. V was trimmed by 1 base and J by 1 base, leaving 4 bases between them.

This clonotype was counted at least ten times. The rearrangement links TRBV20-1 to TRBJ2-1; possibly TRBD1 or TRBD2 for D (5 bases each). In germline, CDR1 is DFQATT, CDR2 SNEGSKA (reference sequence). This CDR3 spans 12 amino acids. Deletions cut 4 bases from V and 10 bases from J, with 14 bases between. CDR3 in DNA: TGCAGTGCTACACAGACAGCGGCGGAGCAGTTCTTC. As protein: CSATQTAAEQFF.

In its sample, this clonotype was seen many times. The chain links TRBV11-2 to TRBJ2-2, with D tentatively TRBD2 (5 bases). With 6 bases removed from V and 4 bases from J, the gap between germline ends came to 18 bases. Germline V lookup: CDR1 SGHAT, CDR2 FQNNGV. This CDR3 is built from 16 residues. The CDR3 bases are TGTGCCAGCAGGTTATTACTGGCCGCGGGCACCGGGGAGCTGTTTTTT. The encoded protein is CASRLLLAAGTGELFF.

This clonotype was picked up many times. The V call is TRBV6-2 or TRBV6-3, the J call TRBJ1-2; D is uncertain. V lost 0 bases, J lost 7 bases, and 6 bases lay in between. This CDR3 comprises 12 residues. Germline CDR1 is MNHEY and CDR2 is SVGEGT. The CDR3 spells CASSYSKSGYTF. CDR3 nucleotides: TGTGCCAGCAGTTACTCGAAAAGTGGCTACACCTTC.

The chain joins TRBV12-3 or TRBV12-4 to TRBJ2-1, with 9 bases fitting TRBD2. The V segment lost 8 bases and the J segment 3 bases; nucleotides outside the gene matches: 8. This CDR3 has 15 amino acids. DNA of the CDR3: TGTGCCAGCCATCCGCCTAGCGGGAACTACAATGAGCAGTTCTTC. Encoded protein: CASHPPSGNYNEQFF.

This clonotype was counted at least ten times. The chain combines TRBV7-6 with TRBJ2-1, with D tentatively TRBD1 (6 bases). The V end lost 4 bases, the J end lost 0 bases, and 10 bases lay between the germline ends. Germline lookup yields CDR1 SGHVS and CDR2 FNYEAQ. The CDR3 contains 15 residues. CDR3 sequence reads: CASSSGTSSYNEQFF. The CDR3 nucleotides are TGTGCCAGCAGCTCCGGGACAAGCTCCTACAATGAGCAGTTCTTC.

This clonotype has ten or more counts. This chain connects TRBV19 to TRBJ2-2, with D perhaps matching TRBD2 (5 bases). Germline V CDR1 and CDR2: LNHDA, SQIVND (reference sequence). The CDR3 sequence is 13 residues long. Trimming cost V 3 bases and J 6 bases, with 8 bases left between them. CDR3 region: CASSIGGSGELFF. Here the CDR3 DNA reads TGTGCCAGTAGTATTGGAGGATCCGGGGAGCTGTTTTTT.

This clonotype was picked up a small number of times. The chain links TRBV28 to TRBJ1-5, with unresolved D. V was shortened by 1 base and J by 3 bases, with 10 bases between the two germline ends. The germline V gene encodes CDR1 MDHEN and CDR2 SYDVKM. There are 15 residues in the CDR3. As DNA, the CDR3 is TGTGCCAGCAGTTTATCCCAGACTCTCAATCAGCCCCAGCATTTT. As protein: CASSLSQTLNQPQHF.

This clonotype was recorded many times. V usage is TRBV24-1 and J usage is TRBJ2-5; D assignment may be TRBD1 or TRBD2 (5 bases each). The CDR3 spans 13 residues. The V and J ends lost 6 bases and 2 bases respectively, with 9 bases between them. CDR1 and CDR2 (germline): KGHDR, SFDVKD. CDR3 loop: CATSPGAQETQYF. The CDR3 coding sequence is TGTGCCACCAGTCCCGGGGCACAAGAGACCCAGTACTTC.

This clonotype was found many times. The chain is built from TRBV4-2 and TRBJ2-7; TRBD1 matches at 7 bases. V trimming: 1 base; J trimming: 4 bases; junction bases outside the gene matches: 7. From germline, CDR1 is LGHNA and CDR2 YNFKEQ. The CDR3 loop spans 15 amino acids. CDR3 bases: TGTGCCAGCAGCCAAGGACAGGGTTTAGGGTACGAGCAGTACTTC. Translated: CASSQGQGLGYEQYF.

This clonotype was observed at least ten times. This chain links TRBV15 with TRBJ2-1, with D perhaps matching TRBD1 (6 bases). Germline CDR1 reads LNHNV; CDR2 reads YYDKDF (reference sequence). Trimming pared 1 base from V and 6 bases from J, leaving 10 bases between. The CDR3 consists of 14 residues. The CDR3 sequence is CATSRVRGFNEQFF. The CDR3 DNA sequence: TGTGCCACCAGCAGAGTTAGGGGGTTCAATGAGCAGTTCTTC.

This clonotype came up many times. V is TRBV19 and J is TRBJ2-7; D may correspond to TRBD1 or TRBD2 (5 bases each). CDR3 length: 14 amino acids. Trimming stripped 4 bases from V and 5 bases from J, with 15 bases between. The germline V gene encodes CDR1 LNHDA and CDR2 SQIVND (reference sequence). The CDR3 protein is CASSTSPGSNEQYF. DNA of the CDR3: TGTGCCAGTAGTACCTCCCCAGGGAGCAACGAGCAGTACTTC.

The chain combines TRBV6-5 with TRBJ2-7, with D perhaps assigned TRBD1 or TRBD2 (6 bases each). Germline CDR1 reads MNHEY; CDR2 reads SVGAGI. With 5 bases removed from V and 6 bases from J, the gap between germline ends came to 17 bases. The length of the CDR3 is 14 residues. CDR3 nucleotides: TGTGCCAGCAGTACCGGGGGCAGAACCTGCGAGCAGTACTTC. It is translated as CASSTGGRTCEQYF.

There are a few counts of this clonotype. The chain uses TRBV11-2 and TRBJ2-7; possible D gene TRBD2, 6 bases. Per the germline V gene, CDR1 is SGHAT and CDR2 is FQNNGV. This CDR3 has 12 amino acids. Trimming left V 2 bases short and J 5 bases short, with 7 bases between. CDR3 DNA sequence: TGTGCCAGCAGCTTACGGGGGAACGAGCAGTACTTC. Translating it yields CASSLRGNEQYF.

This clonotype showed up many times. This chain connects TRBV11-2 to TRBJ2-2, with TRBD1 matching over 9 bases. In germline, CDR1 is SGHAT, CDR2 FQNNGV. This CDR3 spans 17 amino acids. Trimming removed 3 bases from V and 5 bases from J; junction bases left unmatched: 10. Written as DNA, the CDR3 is TGTGCCAGCAGCTTCCCGTCGACAGGGGGAGGAACCGGGGAGCTGTTTTTT. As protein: CASSFPSTGGGTGELFF.

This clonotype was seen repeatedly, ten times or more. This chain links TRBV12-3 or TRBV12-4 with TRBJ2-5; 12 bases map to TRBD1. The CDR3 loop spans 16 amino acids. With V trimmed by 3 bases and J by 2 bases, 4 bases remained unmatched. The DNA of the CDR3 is TGTGCCAGCAGTTTGGGGGACAGGGGGCCACAAGAGACCCAGTACTTC. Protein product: CASSLGDRGPQETQYF.

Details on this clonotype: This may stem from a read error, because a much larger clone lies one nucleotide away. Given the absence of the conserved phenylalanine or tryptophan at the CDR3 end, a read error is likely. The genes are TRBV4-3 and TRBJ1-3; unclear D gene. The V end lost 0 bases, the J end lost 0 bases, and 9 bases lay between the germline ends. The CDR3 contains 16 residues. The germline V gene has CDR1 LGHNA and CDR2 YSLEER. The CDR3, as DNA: TGCGCCAGCAGCCAAGATTTAGCAAACTCTGGAAACACCATATATCTT. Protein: CASSQDLANSGNTIYL.

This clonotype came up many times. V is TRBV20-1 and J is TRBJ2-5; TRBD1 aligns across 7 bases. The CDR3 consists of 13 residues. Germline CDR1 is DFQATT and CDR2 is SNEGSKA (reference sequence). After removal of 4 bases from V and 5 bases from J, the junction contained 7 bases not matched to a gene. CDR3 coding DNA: TGCAGTGCTAAGGGGACAGCCCTCGAGACCCAGTACTTC. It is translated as CSAKGTALETQYF.

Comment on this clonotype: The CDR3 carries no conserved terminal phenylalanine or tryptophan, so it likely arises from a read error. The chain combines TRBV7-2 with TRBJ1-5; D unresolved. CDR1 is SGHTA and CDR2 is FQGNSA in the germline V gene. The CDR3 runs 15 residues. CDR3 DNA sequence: TGTGCCAGCAGTTCCCAGGTTCTTAGCCATCAGCCCCAGCATTCT. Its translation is CASSSQVLSHQPQHS.

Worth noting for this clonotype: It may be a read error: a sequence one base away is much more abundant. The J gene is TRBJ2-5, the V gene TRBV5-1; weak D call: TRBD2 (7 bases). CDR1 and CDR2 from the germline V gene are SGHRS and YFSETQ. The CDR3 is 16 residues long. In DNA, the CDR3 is TGCGCCGGCAGCTTGGGGGGGGCGCAGGGTCGGGAGACCCAGTACTTC. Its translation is CAGSLGGAQGRETQYF.

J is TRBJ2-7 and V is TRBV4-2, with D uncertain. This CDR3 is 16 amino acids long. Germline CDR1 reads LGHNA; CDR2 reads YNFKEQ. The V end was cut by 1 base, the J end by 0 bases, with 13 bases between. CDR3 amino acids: CASSQGLQPGSYEQYF. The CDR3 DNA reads TGTGCCAGCAGCCAAGGACTCCAACCGGGCTCCTACGAGCAGTACTTC.

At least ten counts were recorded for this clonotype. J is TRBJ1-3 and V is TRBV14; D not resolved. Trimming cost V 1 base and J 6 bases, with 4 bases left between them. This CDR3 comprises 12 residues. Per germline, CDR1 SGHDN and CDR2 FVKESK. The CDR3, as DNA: TGTGCCAGCAGCCAAGTAACAAACACCATATATTTT. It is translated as CASSQVTNTIYF.

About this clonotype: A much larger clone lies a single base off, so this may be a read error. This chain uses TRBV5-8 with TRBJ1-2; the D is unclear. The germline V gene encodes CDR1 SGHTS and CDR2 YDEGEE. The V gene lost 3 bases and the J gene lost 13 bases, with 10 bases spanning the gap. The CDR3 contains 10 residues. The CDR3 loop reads CASSSVRSTF. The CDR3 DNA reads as TGTGCCAGCAGCTCTGTCCGCTCCACCTTC.

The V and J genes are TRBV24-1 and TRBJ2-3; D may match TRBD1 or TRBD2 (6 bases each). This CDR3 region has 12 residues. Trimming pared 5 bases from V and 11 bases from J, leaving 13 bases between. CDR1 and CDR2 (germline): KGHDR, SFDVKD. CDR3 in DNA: TGTGCCACCAGTGGCGGGGCAGGGGAGCAGTATTTT. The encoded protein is CATSGGAGEQYF.

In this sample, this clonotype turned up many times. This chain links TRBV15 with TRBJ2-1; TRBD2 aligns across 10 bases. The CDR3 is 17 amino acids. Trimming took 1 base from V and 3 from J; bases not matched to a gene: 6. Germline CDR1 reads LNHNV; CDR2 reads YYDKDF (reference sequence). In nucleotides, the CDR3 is TGTGCCACCAGCAGAGCCCGGACTAGCGGCAACTACAATGAGCAGTTCTTC. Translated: CATSRARTSGNYNEQFF.